This T cell receptor beta chain was observed in a study of blood T cell repertoires in COVID-19. Germline CDR1 reads GTSNPN; CDR2 reads SVGIG (reference sequence). The CDR3 contains 15 residues. V lost 1 base and J 9 bases, leaving 21 bases between the germline ends. The table came from immunoSEQ multiplex PCR; TCRdb's copy has only in-frame clones and leaves some out. The data show under 250,000 clones, around 82% seen once. The chain employs TRBV30 and TRBJ1-1, with D perhaps matching TRBD1 (5 bases). Material: peripheral blood. This clonotype originated in a woman between 35 and 50 years old with active or convalescent COVID-19. The CDR3 loop is CAWSAGNLRNAKAFF. The DNA of the CDR3 is TGTGCCTGGAGTGCAGGGAACTTGAGAAATGCGAAAGCTTTCTTT.